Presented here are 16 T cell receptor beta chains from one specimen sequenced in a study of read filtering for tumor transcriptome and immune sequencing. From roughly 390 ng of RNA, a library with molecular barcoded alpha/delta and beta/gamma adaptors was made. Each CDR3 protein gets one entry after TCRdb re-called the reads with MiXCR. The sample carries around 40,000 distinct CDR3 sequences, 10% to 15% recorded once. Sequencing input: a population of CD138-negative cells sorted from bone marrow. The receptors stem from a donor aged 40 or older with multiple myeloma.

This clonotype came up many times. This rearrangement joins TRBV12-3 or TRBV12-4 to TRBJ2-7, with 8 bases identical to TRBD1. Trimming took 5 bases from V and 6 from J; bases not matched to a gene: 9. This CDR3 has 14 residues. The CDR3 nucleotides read TGTGCCAGCAGTCCCTGGACAGGGCACGGCGAGCAGTACTTC. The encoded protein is CASSPWTGHGEQYF.

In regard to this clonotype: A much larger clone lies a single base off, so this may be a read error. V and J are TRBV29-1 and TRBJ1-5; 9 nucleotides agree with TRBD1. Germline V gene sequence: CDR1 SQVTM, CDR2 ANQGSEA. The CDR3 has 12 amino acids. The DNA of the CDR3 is TGCAACGTTGGACAGGGGAATCAGCCCCAGCATTTT. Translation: CNVGQGNQPQHF.

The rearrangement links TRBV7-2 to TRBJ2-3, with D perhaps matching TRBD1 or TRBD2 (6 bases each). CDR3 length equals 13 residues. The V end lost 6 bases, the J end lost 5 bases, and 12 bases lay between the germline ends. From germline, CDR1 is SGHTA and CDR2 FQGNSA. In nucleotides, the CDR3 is TGTGCCAGCAGTCAAGGGGGGCAAGATACGCAGTATTTT. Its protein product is CASSQGGQDTQYF.

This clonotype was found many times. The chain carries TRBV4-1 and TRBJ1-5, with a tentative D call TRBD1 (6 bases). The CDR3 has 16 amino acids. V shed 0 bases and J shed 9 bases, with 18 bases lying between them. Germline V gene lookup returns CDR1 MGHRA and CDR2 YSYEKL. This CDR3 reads CASSQDTAGVIGPQHF. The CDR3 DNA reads TGCGCCAGCAGCCAAGACACGGCAGGGGTTATAGGGCCCCAGCATTTT.

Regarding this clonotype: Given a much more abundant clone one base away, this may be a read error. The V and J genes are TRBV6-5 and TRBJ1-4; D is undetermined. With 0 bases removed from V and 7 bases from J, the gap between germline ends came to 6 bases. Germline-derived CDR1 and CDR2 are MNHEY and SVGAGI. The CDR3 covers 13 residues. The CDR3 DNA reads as TGTGCCAGCAGTTACTCGAGCAGTGAAAAACTGTTTTTT. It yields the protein CASSYSSSEKLFF.

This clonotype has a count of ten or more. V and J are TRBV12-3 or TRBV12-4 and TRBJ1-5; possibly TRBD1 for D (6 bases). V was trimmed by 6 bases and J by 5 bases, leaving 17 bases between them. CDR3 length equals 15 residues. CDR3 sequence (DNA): TGTGCCAGCAGCCTAATGGGGGGGGCGTATCAGCCCCAGCATTTT. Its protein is CASSLMGGAYQPQHF.

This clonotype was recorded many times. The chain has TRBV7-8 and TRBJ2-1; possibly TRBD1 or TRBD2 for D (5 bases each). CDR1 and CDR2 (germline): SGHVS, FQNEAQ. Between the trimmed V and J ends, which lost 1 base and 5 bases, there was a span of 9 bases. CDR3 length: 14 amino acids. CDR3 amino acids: CASSLGQGDNEQFF. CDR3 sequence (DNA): TGTGCCAGCAGCTTAGGCCAGGGAGACAATGAGCAGTTCTTC.

As DNA, the CDR3 is TGTGCCAGCAGTGAGAGGACCTCATTAGATACGCAGTATTTT. Amino acids: CASSERTSLDTQYF. The V gene is TRBV6-1, the J gene TRBJ2-3; no definite D call. Trimming stripped 3 bases from V and 5 bases from J, with 12 bases between. CDR3 size: 14 residues. Germline assignment: CDR1 MNHNS and CDR2 SASEGT.

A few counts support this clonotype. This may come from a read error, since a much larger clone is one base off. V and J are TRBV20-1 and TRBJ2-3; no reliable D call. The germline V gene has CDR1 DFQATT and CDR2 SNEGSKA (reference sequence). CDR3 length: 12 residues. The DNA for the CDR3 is TGCAGTGCAAGGGTCCGCACAGATACGCTGTATTTT. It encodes CSARVRTDTLYF.

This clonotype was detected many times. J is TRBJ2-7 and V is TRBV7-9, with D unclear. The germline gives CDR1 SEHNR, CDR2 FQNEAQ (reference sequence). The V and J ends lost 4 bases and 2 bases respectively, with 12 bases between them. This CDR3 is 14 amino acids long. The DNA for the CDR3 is TGTGCCAGCAGCTCCCCGACTGATACCTACGAGCAGTACTTC. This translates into CASSSPTDTYEQYF.

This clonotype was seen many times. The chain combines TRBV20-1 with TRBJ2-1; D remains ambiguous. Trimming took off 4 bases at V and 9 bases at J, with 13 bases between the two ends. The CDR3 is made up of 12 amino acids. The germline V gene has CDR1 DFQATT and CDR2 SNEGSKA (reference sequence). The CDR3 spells CSATPSASEQFF. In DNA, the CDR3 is TGCAGTGCTACACCCAGTGCGAGTGAGCAGTTCTTC.

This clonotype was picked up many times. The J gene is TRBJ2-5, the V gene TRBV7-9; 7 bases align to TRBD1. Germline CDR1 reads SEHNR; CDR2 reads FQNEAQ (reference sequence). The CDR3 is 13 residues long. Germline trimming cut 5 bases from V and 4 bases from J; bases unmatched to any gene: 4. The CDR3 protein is CASSTTGRETQYF. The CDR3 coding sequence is TGTGCCAGCAGCACGACAGGGCGAGAGACCCAGTACTTC.

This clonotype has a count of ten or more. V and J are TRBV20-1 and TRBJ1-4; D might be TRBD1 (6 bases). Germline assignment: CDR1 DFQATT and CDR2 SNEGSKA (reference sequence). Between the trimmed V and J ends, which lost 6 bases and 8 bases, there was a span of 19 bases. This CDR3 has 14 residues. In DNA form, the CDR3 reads TGCAGTGCCCCCCCCCGGGGGGGCCGGGAAAAACTGTTTTTT. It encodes CSAPPRGGREKLFF.

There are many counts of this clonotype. CDR3 amino acids: CASSYSQTLPGVEQYF. The CDR3 DNA follows: TGTGCCAGCAGTTACTCGCAGACGCTTCCCGGGGTCGAGCAGTACTTC. J is TRBJ2-7 and V is TRBV6-5, with TRBD2 as a possible D gene (5 bases). This CDR3 contains 16 residues. Per the germline V gene, CDR1 is MNHEY and CDR2 is SVGAGI. V gave up 0 bases and J gave up 6 bases, with 18 bases separating them.

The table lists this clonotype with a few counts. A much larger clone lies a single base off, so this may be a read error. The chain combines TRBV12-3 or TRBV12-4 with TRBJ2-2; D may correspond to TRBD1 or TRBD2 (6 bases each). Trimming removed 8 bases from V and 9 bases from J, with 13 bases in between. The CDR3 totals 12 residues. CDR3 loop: CASGSGARELFF. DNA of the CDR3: TGTGCCAGCGGTTCGGGGGCGAGGGAGCTGTTTTTT.

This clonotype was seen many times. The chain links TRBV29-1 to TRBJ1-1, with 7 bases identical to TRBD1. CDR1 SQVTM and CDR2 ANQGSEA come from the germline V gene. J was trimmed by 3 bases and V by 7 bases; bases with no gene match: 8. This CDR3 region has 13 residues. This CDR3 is CSANRGSYTEAFF. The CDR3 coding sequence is TGCAGCGCGAACAGGGGTTCGTACACTGAAGCTTTCTTT.